The 27 T cell receptor beta chains presented below share a single source sample, sequenced in a study of human T cells and chemical hapten exposure. MiXCR was run by TCRdb on the RACE reads, yielding one entry per CDR3 protein. The sample shows around 380,000 distinct CDR3 sequences, about 4.8% of them seen only once. Sample time point: patch test 1, 2 weeks after DPC sensitization. Treatment in this sample: therapeutic diphenylcyclopropenone sensitization with weekly scalp DPC. The sample consisted of whole blood, taken in connection with sensitization to the hapten diphenylcyclopropenone (DPC). The source of these receptors is a woman in her fifties or sixties with alopecia areata. Some clones in this sample may be carry-over from other donors' samples.

This clonotype was seen at least ten times. The chain employs TRBV29-1 and TRBJ2-5; D gene unclear. Germline assignment: CDR1 SQVTM and CDR2 ANQGSEA. V was clipped by 6 bases and J by 2 bases, with 10 bases between them. The CDR3 has 12 residues. CDR3 nucleotides: TGCAGCGTGCAGCCTACTCAAGAGACCCAGTACTTC. It encodes CSVQPTQETQYF.

This clonotype has ten or more counts. The rearrangement uses TRBV14 and TRBJ2-7, with TRBD1 matching over 8 bases. The CDR3 covers 15 residues. Per germline, CDR1 SGHDN and CDR2 FVKESK. V gave up 2 bases and J gave up 5 bases; unmatched junction bases: 8. The DNA for the CDR3 is TGTGCCAGCAGCCAACCAGGACAGGGTGGGCACGAGCAGTACTTC. This translates into CASSQPGQGGHEQYF.

This clonotype came up many times. This chain joins TRBV7-3 and TRBJ2-3; 11 bases are a match to TRBD2. With V trimmed by 3 bases and J by 2 bases, 4 bases remained unmatched. Per the germline V gene, CDR1 is SGHTA and CDR2 is FQGTGA. This CDR3 is 16 amino acids long. CDR3 amino acids: CASSFLAGGNTDTQYF. In DNA, the CDR3 is TGTGCCAGCAGCTTCCTAGCGGGGGGAAACACAGATACGCAGTATTTT.

The chain uses TRBV5-4 and TRBJ2-3; 9 bases align to TRBD2. Germline V gene data show CDR1 as SGHNT and CDR2 as YYREEE (reference sequence). The CDR3 is made up of 16 amino acids. V was pared by 0 bases and J by 1 base, with 3 bases of the junction left unmatched. CDR3 region: CASSLGGLARTDTQYF. The DNA of the CDR3 is TGTGCCAGCAGCTTGGGGGGACTAGCTCGCACAGATACGCAGTATTTT. The variable domain in full, completed from reference TRBV5-4 and TRBJ2-3, reads ETGVTQSPTHLIKTRGQQVTLRCSSQSGHNTVSWYQQALGQGPQFIFQYYREEENGRGNFPPRFSGLQFPNYSSELNVNALELDDSALYLCASSLGGLARTDTQYFGPGTRLTVL.

V usage is TRBV5-4 and J usage is TRBJ1-1, with 7 bases lining up with TRBD1. Germline CDR1 is SGHNT and CDR2 is YYREEE (reference sequence). CDR3 size: 15 residues. With 2 bases clipped from V and 2 bases from J, the junction kept 6 bases outside the gene matches. In DNA form, the CDR3 reads TGTGCCAGCAGCTTTCCGGGACAGCTAAACACTGAAGCTTTCTTT. It encodes CASSFPGQLNTEAFF.

Many counts were recorded for this clonotype. This chain links TRBV6-5 with TRBJ2-1, with 8 positions matching TRBD2. The V and J ends lost 5 bases and 8 bases, in that order; junction bases with no gene match: 8. This CDR3 has 14 amino acids. Per germline, CDR1 MNHEY and CDR2 SVGAGI. Here the CDR3 reads CASSPGLEVHEQFF. The CDR3 nucleotides read TGTGCCAGCAGTCCGGGACTAGAAGTCCATGAGCAGTTCTTC.

This clonotype showed up many times. CDR3 in amino acids: CASLSGTGSEAFF. For the CDR3, the DNA is TGTGCCAGCCTCTCCGGGACAGGGTCGGAAGCTTTCTTT. The rearrangement joins TRBV14 to TRBJ1-1; 9 nucleotides match TRBD1. The CDR3 runs 13 residues. V lost 8 bases, J lost 8 bases, and 9 bases stayed unmatched. CDR1 is SGHDN, CDR2 FVKESK, per germline.

This clonotype has just a few counts. The chain employs TRBV12-3 or TRBV12-4 and TRBJ2-3; the D gene could be TRBD1 or TRBD2 (5 bases each). This CDR3 has 15 amino acids. Trimming pared 6 bases from V and 3 bases from J, leaving 16 bases between. This chain's CDR3 is CASSSGPLATDTQYF. CDR3 sequence (DNA): TGTGCCAGCAGCTCGGGGCCCCTTGCTACAGATACGCAGTATTTT.

This clonotype was detected ten times or more. V usage is TRBV6-2 or TRBV6-3 and J usage is TRBJ2-3, with TRBD2 matching 10 bases. Germline lookup yields CDR1 MNHEY and CDR2 SVGEGT. J gave up 4 bases and V 5 bases, and 9 bases lay outside the gene matches. This CDR3 has 16 amino acids. For the CDR3, the DNA is TGTGCCAGCAGTGTCGACTCTAGCGGGAGTTCAGATACGCAGTATTTT. Translating it yields CASSVDSSGSSDTQYF.

The rearrangement uses TRBV7-6 and TRBJ2-5, with D hard to call. The CDR3 is made up of 15 amino acids. Germline lookup yields CDR1 SGHVS and CDR2 FNYEAQ. V lost 3 bases, J lost 0 bases, and 11 bases lay in between. The CDR3 nucleotides are TGTGCCAGCAGCTTGGCTTTCACTTACCAAGAGACCCAGTACTTC. It specifies CASSLAFTYQETQYF.

This clonotype was observed a handful of times. The gene calls are TRBV3-1 and TRBJ1-1; TRBD1 agrees at 7 bases. The germline CDR1 and CDR2 sequences are LGHDT and YNNKEL (reference sequence). The CDR3 covers 14 residues. V dropped 1 base and J dropped 5; count of bases not matched to a gene: 4. The CDR3 protein is CASSQVQGRTEAFF. Written as DNA, the CDR3 is TGTGCCAGCAGCCAAGTACAGGGGCGTACTGAAGCTTTCTTT.

This clonotype was found many times. The genes are TRBV4-1 and TRBJ2-7, with TRBD1 as a possible D gene (6 bases). Trimming took off 5 bases at V and 2 bases at J, with 16 bases between the two ends. The CDR3 length is 15 residues. Germline V lookup: CDR1 MGHRA, CDR2 YSYEKL. As DNA, the CDR3 is TGCGCCAGCAGCGGAGAACAGGGCCCCGCCTACGAGCAGTACTTC. Residues: CASSGEQGPAYEQYF.

This clonotype has a count of ten or more. The chain uses TRBV7-9 and TRBJ2-7; 10 nucleotides match TRBD1. The germline CDR1 and CDR2 sequences are SEHNR and FQNEAQ (reference sequence). This CDR3 spans 14 amino acids. The V and J ends lost 5 bases and 6 bases, in that order; junction bases with no gene match: 7. The CDR3 loop reads CASSPRQGAGEQYF. The CDR3 nucleotides read TGTGCCAGCAGCCCCCGACAGGGGGCTGGCGAGCAGTACTTC.

CDR3 nucleotides: TGCAGCGTTAGCGAGGACAGGGTGCACGAGCAGTACTTC. Protein: CSVSEDRVHEQYF. This chain connects TRBV29-1 to TRBJ2-7; TRBD1 aligns across 8 bases. The CDR3 spans 13 residues. Germline loops: CDR1 SQVTM, CDR2 ANQGSEA. Trimming cost V 5 bases and J 5 bases; bases outside gene matches: 8.

This clonotype was detected ten times or more. The chain joins TRBV12-3 or TRBV12-4 to TRBJ2-7; 7 nucleotides line up with TRBD1. The CDR3 covers 13 residues. Trimming took 7 bases from V and 2 from J; bases not matched to a gene: 5. CDR3 coding DNA: TGTGCCAGCAACCGACAGGGAGCCTACGAGCAGTACTTC. Translating it yields CASNRQGAYEQYF.

This clonotype has just a few counts. The CDR3 nucleotides read TGTGCCAGCAGGGACGGTTACGAGCAGTACTTC. It codes for CASRDGYEQYF. The gene calls are TRBV6-5 and TRBJ2-7; D is uncertain. Germline assignment: CDR1 MNHEY and CDR2 SVGAGI. The CDR3 covers 11 residues. Trimming stripped 6 bases from V and 4 bases from J, with 7 bases between.

This clonotype was seen many times. The chain links TRBV6-2 or TRBV6-3 to TRBJ1-1; weak D call: TRBD1 (6 bases). CDR3 size: 16 residues. The V end was cut by 6 bases, the J end by 8 bases, with 25 bases between. Germline values: CDR1 MNHEY, CDR2 SVGEGT. CDR3 loop: CASSRAGTLIGSEAFF. The CDR3 region has the DNA TGTGCCAGCAGCCGCGCGGGGACACTCATCGGAAGCGAAGCTTTCTTT.

Many counts were recorded for this clonotype. DNA for the CDR3: TGTGCCAGCAGCCGGGAGGCCGCCACAGATACGCAGTATTTT. Its translation is CASSREAATDTQYF. V and J are TRBV7-2 and TRBJ2-3; 7 bases agree with TRBD2. The CDR3 has 14 amino acids. Losses at the gene ends were 5 bases for V and 2 bases for J; bases not matched to a gene: 4. Looked up from germline, CDR1 is SGHTA and CDR2 is FQGNSA. The full variable domain, completed using reference TRBV7-2 and TRBJ2-3, is GAGVSQSPSNKVTEKGKDVELRCDPISGHTALYWYRQSLGQGLEFLIYFQGNSAPDKSGLPSDRFSAERTGGSVSTLTIQRTQQEDSAVYLCASSREAATDTQYFGPGTRLTVL.

This clonotype was detected ten times or more. V is TRBV29-1 and J is TRBJ1-2; tentatively, D is TRBD1 (6 bases). The V end lost 2 bases, the J end lost 8 bases, and 15 bases lay between the germline ends. This CDR3 spans 13 amino acids. The germline CDR1 and CDR2 sequences are SQVTM and ANQGSEA. In DNA, the CDR3 is TGCAGCGTTGAAAGGGGGGGGCTGGACGGCTACACCTTC. Its translation is CSVERGGLDGYTF. Combining the CDR3 with reference TRBV29-1 and TRBJ1-2 gives the whole variable domain SAVISQKPSRDICQRGTSLTIQCQVDSQVTMMFWYRQQPGQSLTLIATANQGSEATYESGFVIDKFPISRPNLTFSTLTVSNMSPEDSSIYLCSVERGGLDGYTFGSGTRLTVV.

This clonotype was observed a handful of times. The rearrangement uses TRBV7-2 and TRBJ2-7; no reliable D call. This CDR3 comprises 13 residues. Germline CDR1 SGHTA, CDR2 FQGNSA. The V gene lost 1 base and the J gene lost 3 bases, with 7 bases spanning the gap. The CDR3 DNA reads TGTGCCAGCAGCTTAGGGCGGTTCTACGAGCAGTACTTC. Residues: CASSLGRFYEQYF.

This clonotype was seen many times. The rearrangement uses TRBV6-1 and TRBJ1-1, with 7 positions matching TRBD1. The CDR3 spans 16 residues. CDR1 is MNHNS, CDR2 SASEGT, per germline. Trimming at V came to 6 bases and at J to 0 bases, leaving 10 bases not matched to a gene. Here the CDR3 DNA reads TGTGCCAGCAGACCGGGACAGATCTACATGAACACTGAAGCTTTCTTT. Amino acid sequence: CASRPGQIYMNTEAFF.

The sample holds many counts of this clonotype. The rearrangement links TRBV4-2 to TRBJ2-5; 7 positions agree with TRBD2. J lost 1 base, V lost 0 bases, and 5 bases had no gene match. CDR1 is LGHNA, CDR2 YNFKEQ, per germline. This CDR3 contains 16 residues. The CDR3 loop reads CASSQETSSAQETQYF. In DNA, the CDR3 is TGTGCCAGCAGCCAAGAGACTAGCAGCGCCCAAGAGACCCAGTACTTC.

This clonotype has only a few counts. The rearrangement uses TRBV19 and TRBJ2-1; 10 positions match TRBD2. Trimming took 4 bases from V and 4 from J; bases not matched to a gene: 1. This CDR3 spans 14 amino acids. CDR1 is LNHDA, CDR2 SQIVND, per germline (reference sequence). CDR3 amino acids: CASSTLAGYNEQFF. The DNA for the CDR3 is TGTGCCAGTAGTACACTAGCGGGGTACAATGAGCAGTTCTTC.

V gene TRBV7-8 combines with J gene TRBJ1-1; TRBD1 is a possible D gene (6 bases). CDR1 and CDR2 (germline): SGHVS, FQNEAQ. This CDR3 contains 14 residues. The germline V and J ends were trimmed by 5 bases and 1 base, with 11 bases remaining between them. The CDR3 protein is CASSRDMRNTEAFF. In DNA form, the CDR3 reads TGTGCCAGCAGCCGGGACATGAGGAACACTGAAGCTTTCTTT. The whole variable domain, filled in from reference TRBV7-8 and TRBJ1-1, reads GAGVSQSPRYKVAKRGQDVALRCDPISGHVSLFWYQQALGQGPEFLTYFQNEAQLDKSGLPSDRFFAERPEGSVSTLKIQRTQQEDSAVYLCASSRDMRNTEAFFGQGTRLTVV.

This clonotype was observed a handful of times. This chain links TRBV12-3 or TRBV12-4 with TRBJ1-1; D possibly corresponds to TRBD1 (5 bases). V lost 2 bases to trimming and J lost 6 bases, with 10 bases between them. The CDR3 is made up of 13 amino acids. The CDR3 DNA is TGTGCCAGCAGTTTAATCTCAGGGTCTGAAGCTTTCTTT. Protein: CASSLISGSEAFF.

This clonotype was counted at least ten times. The rearrangement links TRBV10-3 to TRBJ2-7; D is ambiguous. This CDR3 contains 12 residues. Germline V gene lookup returns CDR1 ENHRY and CDR2 SYGVKD. Trimming left V 2 bases short and J 3 bases short, with 5 bases between. CDR3 region: CAISEARYEQYF. The CDR3 region has the DNA TGTGCCATCAGTGAGGCCCGCTACGAGCAGTACTTC.

This clonotype was counted between two and nine times. The chain uses TRBV11-2 and TRBJ2-3; D might be TRBD1 or TRBD2, each matching 5 bases. The germline V gene has CDR1 SGHAT and CDR2 FQNNGV. The CDR3 totals 14 residues. V was trimmed by 5 bases and J by 1 base, leaving 10 bases between them. CDR3 protein: CASSQGSGTDTQYF. In DNA, the CDR3 is TGTGCCAGCAGCCAGGGTAGCGGCACAGATACGCAGTATTTT.